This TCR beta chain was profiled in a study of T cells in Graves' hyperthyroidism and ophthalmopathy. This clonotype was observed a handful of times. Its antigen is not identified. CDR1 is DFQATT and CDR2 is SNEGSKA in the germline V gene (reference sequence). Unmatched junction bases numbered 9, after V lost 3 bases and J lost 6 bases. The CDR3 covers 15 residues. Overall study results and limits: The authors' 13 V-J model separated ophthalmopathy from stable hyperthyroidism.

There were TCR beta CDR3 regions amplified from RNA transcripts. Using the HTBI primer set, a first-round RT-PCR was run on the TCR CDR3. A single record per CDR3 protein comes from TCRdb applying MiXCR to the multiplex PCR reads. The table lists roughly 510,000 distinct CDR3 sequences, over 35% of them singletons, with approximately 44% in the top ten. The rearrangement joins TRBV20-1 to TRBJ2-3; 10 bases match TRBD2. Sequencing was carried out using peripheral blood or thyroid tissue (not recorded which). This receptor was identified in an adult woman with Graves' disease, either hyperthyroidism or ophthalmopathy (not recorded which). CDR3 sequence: CSASQTSGWGDTQYF. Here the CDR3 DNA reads TGCAGTGCTAGCCAGACTAGCGGGTGGGGGGATACGCAGTATTTT.